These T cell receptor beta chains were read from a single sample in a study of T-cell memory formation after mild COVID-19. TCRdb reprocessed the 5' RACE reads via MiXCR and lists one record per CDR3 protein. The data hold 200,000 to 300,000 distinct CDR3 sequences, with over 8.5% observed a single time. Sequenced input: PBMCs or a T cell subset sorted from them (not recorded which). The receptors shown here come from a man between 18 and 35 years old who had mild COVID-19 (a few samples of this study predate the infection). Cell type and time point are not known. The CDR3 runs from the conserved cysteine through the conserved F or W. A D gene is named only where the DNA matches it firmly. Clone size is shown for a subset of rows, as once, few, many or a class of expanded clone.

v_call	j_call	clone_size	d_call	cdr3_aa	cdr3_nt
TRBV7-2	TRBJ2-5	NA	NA	CASSSGGPTQYF	TGTGCCAGCAGCTCCGGCGGCCCGACCCAGTACTTC
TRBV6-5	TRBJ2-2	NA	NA	CASSWAGVTGELFF	TGTGCCAGCAGTTGGGCAGGCGTCACCGGGGAGCTGTTTTTT
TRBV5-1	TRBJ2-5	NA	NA	CASSPERGQETQYF	TGCGCCAGCAGCCCGGAGAGGGGGCAAGAGACCCAGTACTTC
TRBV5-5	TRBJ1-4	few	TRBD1	CASRPGTGEKLFF	TGTGCCAGCAGGCCCGGGACAGGGGAAAAACTGTTTTTT
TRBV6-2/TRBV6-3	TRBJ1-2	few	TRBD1	CASQLRETGNYGYTF	TGTGCCAGCCAACTCCGTGAGACAGGGAACTATGGCTACACCTTC
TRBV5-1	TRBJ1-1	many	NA	CASSWLPAATEAFF	TGCGCCAGCAGCTGGCTACCCGCTGCCACTGAAGCTTTCTTT
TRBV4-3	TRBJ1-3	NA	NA	CASSQDGQSRNTIYF	TGCGCCAGCAGCCAAGATGGGCAGTCCAGAAACACCATATATTTT
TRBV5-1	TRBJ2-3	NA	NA	CASSFDGTDTQYF	TGCGCCAGCAGCTTCGACGGGACAGATACGCAGTATTTT
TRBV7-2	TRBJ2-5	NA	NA	CASSFRSRTGRETQYF	TGTGCCAGCAGCTTCCGATCCAGGACCGGCCGGGAGACCCAGTACTTC
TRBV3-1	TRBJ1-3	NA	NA	CASSQGRVGLGNTIYF	TGTGCCAGCAGCCAAGGCCGAGTGGGTCTAGGAAACACCATATATTTT